This entry is about one TCR beta chain. This sample was taken from a study of shared T cell receptors in the human thymus. The table came from immunoSEQ multiplex PCR; TCRdb's copy has only in-frame clones and leaves some out. The sample shows about 380,000 clones, 95% of them seen only once. This clonotype originated in a human donor. Sequencing was carried out using thymocytes.

The CDR3 DNA reads as TGTGCCAGCAGCCAAACTATGGAGGGCAATCAGCCCCAGCATTTT. Amino acid sequence: CASSQTMEGNQPQHF. This sequence joins TRBV27 and TRBJ1-5; D remains ambiguous. The germline gives CDR1 MNHEY, CDR2 SMNVEV (reference sequence). This CDR3 has 15 amino acids. Trimming cost V 6 bases and J 2 bases, with 14 bases left between them.